The 24 T cell receptor beta chains below come from one sample, sequenced in a study of regulatory T cells in long-lasting Graves disease. Building the TCR beta libraries relied on iRepertoire HTBI primers, and CDR3 regions underwent Arm-PCR. TCRdb redid the calling of the multiplex PCR reads with MiXCR, one entry per CDR3 protein. This sample yields 500,000 to 700,000 distinct CDR3 sequences, of which about 32% are seen a single time; under 50% belongs to the top ten. This sample's time point: persistent/refractory GD, antithyroid drugs over 5 years with positive TRAb. After RNA was extracted from PBMCs, the TCR library was made from it. The sequenced sample was peripheral blood mononuclear cells (PBMCs), obtained when the disease was refractory, from a patient treated with antithyroid drugs. These receptors all come from a female donor with Graves disease.

This clonotype appeared a few times. The V and J genes are TRBV20-1 and TRBJ1-5; 10 bases are a match to TRBD1. CDR1 is DFQATT and CDR2 is SNEGSKA in the germline V gene (reference sequence). Unmatched junction bases numbered 10, after V lost 6 bases and J lost 2 bases. CDR3 size: 16 residues. In nucleotides, the CDR3 is TGCAGTGCCCCCGCTTCCGGGACAGGGGGCAATCAGCCCCAGCATTTT. It encodes CSAPASGTGGNQPQHF.

The chain uses TRBV11-2 and TRBJ1-1, with TRBD1 as a possible D gene (5 bases). The germline CDR1 and CDR2 sequences are SGHAT and FQNNGV. V lost 5 bases, J lost 4 bases, and 20 bases lay in between. This CDR3 contains 16 residues. For the CDR3, the DNA is TGTGCCAGCAGCCCCCGCGGGCGGGGCTGGGGCACTGAAGCTTTCTTT. Translated: CASSPRGRGWGTEAFF.

This clonotype showed up just a few times. The genes are TRBV19 and TRBJ2-7; 9 nucleotides align to TRBD2. Losses at the gene ends were 1 base for V and 3 bases for J; bases not matched to a gene: 4. This CDR3 has 15 residues. Germline V gene lookup returns CDR1 LNHDA and CDR2 SQIVND (reference sequence). The CDR3 bases are TGTGCCAGTAGTATAGTGTCTAGCGGGAACTACGAGCAGTACTTC. Its translation: CASSIVSSGNYEQYF. Full variable domain (remainder filled in from reference TRBV19 and TRBJ2-7): DGGITQSPKYLFRKEGQNVTLSCEQNLNHDAMYWYRQDPGQGLRLIYYSQIVNDFQKGDIAEGYSVSREKKESFPLTVTSAQKNPTAFYLCASSIVSSGNYEQYFGPGTRLTVT.

This clonotype was picked up many times. The chain uses TRBV28 and TRBJ1-5, with a weak D call TRBD1 (6 bases). The CDR3 sequence is 17 residues long. Trimming removed 5 bases at V and 2 bases at J, with 19 bases between. Germline CDR1 reads MDHEN; CDR2 reads SYDVKM. The CDR3 protein is CASSATGRGIGNQPQHF. In DNA, the CDR3 is TGTGCCAGCAGTGCCACAGGGAGGGGAATAGGCAATCAGCCCCAGCATTTT.

This clonotype was found a few times. The gene calls are TRBV29-1 and TRBJ1-1; TRBD1 aligns across 7 bases. V was pared by 7 bases and J by 5 bases, with 16 bases of the junction left unmatched. From germline, CDR1 is SQVTM and CDR2 ANQGSEA. The CDR3 contains 15 residues. The CDR3 is CSAGGDSGGGTEAFF. The CDR3 DNA is TGCAGCGCGGGAGGGGACAGCGGGGGTGGGACTGAAGCTTTCTTT.

The gene calls are TRBV19 and TRBJ1-2; the D gene is possibly TRBD1 (6 bases). The CDR3 spans 14 residues. Trimming removed 7 bases from V and 4 bases from J, with 16 bases in between. The V gene's germline CDR1 is LNHDA and CDR2 SQIVND (reference sequence). The CDR3 is CASNPAGTLYGYTF. The CDR3 DNA is TGTGCCAGTAATCCGGCTGGGACACTCTATGGCTACACCTTC.

About this clonotype: A much larger clone differs by one base, so this may be a read error. The V and J genes are TRBV12-3 or TRBV12-4 and TRBJ1-2; TRBD1 is a possible D gene (6 bases). The germline V and J ends were trimmed by 3 bases and 5 bases, with 13 bases remaining between them. The CDR3 has 14 amino acids. The CDR3 coding sequence is TGTGCCAGCAGTTTGGGGGCAGGGCAATATGGCTACACCTTC. Translating gives CASSLGAGQYGYTF.

This rearrangement joins TRBV7-2 to TRBJ2-7; D gene uncertain. Per germline, CDR1 SGHTA and CDR2 FQGNSA. The V gene lost 0 bases and the J gene lost 0 bases, with 9 bases spanning the gap. This CDR3 has 15 residues. The CDR3 DNA follows: TGTGCCAGCAGCTTAGCGGCCCACAGCTCCTACGAGCAGTACTTC. Amino acid sequence: CASSLAAHSSYEQYF.

This clonotype was seen only a few times. The chain recombines TRBV29-1 with TRBJ2-5, with a possible D match to TRBD1 (5 bases). Germline-derived CDR1 and CDR2 are SQVTM and ANQGSEA. Trimming took off 4 bases at V and 1 base at J, with 10 bases between the two ends. The CDR3 has 13 amino acids. DNA of the CDR3: TGCAGCGTTGCGGACATATCCCAAGAGACCCAGTACTTC. Translating gives CSVADISQETQYF.

The gene calls are TRBV30 and TRBJ1-4; D not certain. The CDR3 is made up of 11 amino acids. Trimming removed 4 bases at V and 5 bases at J, with 5 bases between. Germline V gene lookup returns CDR1 GTSNPN and CDR2 SVGIG (reference sequence). CDR3 amino acids: CAWNWNEKLFF. CDR3 nucleotides: TGTGCCTGGAATTGGAATGAAAAACTGTTTTTT.

The rearrangement joins TRBV5-1 to TRBJ2-7; D might be TRBD1 or TRBD2, each matching 6 bases. The CDR3 is 14 amino acids. V was pared by 2 bases and J by 5 bases, with 14 bases between. Germline values: CDR1 SGHRS, CDR2 YFSETQ. As DNA, the CDR3 is TGCGCCAGCAGCTTTTACCGGGGGCGGGACGAGCAGTACTTC. Encoded protein: CASSFYRGRDEQYF.

The sample holds many counts of this clonotype. The chain joins TRBV2 to TRBJ1-1; TRBD1 agrees at 11 bases. The germline gives CDR1 SNHLY, CDR2 FYNNEI. The V segment lost 4 bases and the J segment 1 base; nucleotides outside the gene matches: 2. This CDR3 spans 15 amino acids. The CDR3 loop reads CASSGTGGANTEAFF. The CDR3 DNA reads TGTGCCAGCAGTGGGACAGGGGGCGCGAACACTGAAGCTTTCTTT.

The CDR3 DNA is TGTGCCGCGAGTGGGACAGGGGTCCTGAAGTATAATTCACCCCTCCACTTT. The encoded protein is CAASGTGVLKYNSPLHF. The chain employs TRBV30 and TRBJ1-6, with TRBD1 matching over 10 bases. Trimming cost V 8 bases and J 4 bases; bases outside gene matches: 14. Per the germline V gene, CDR1 is GTSNPN and CDR2 is SVGIG (reference sequence). CDR3 length equals 17 residues.

The chain uses TRBV14 and TRBJ1-1; 7 nucleotides line up with TRBD1. The junction had 5 bases not matched to a gene; V was cut back by 4 bases and J by 6 bases. Germline CDR1 and CDR2: SGHDN and FVKESK. The length of the CDR3 is 13 residues. The CDR3 region is CASSRGQLAEAFF. CDR3 sequence (DNA): TGTGCCAGCAGCCGGGGACAGCTAGCTGAAGCTTTCTTT.

The chain links TRBV20-1 to TRBJ2-3; D possibly corresponds to TRBD2 (6 bases). V was trimmed by 1 base and J by 1 base, leaving 6 bases between them. This CDR3 spans 13 amino acids. Germline V lookup: CDR1 DFQATT, CDR2 SNEGSKA (reference sequence). The CDR3 is CSARVAGTDTQYF. DNA of the CDR3: TGCAGTGCTAGAGTAGCGGGCACAGATACGCAGTATTTT.

J is TRBJ1-1 and V is TRBV29-1; possibly TRBD1 for D (6 bases). The CDR3 extends over 12 amino acids. Germline CDR1 reads SQVTM; CDR2 reads ANQGSEA. V was cut by 5 bases and J by 3 bases, with 10 bases left in between. CDR3 in DNA: TGCAGCGTTCCAGGGGCATACACTGAAGCTTTCTTT. Translation: CSVPGAYTEAFF.

This clonotype has just a few counts. The V gene is TRBV20-1, the J gene TRBJ2-1, with a possible D match to TRBD2 (5 bases). This CDR3 has 13 amino acids. Trimming cost V 3 bases and J 4 bases, with 10 bases left between them. The germline V gene has CDR1 DFQATT and CDR2 SNEGSKA (reference sequence). The CDR3 coding sequence is TGCAGTGCTAGCTCCACTAGTTACAATGAGCAGTTCTTC. Its translation: CSASSTSYNEQFF.

This clonotype occurred many times. The chain carries TRBV2 and TRBJ2-4; D may be TRBD2 (6 bases). Germline assignment: CDR1 SNHLY and CDR2 FYNNEI. Trimming shortened V by 4 bases and J by 1 base, and 11 bases separated the two germline ends. CDR3 length: 15 residues. In DNA form, the CDR3 reads TGTGCCAGCAGTGTTTGGGGGGACGCCAAAAACATTCAGTACTTC. Its translation is CASSVWGDAKNIQYF.

This clonotype has just a few counts. The junction does not match germline at one end; this may be a read error. The chain links TRBV12-3 or TRBV12-4 to TRBJ1-1, with D possibly being TRBD1 (5 bases). The CDR3 extends over 14 amino acids. CDR3: CATSSRGGNTEAFF. The CDR3 coding sequence is TGTGCCACCAGTAGCCGGGGCGGGAACACTGAAGCTTTCTTT.

This clonotype was found once. V is TRBV15 and J is TRBJ1-2, with D perhaps TRBD1 (5 bases). CDR1 is LNHNV, CDR2 YYDKDF, per germline (reference sequence). The CDR3 length is 13 residues. Trimming left V 0 bases short and J 8 bases short, with 10 bases between. The CDR3 nucleotides read TGTGCCACCAGCAGAGAGGAATGGGGGGGCTACACCTTC. It encodes CATSREEWGGYTF.

V and J are TRBV30 and TRBJ1-1; unclear D gene. The CDR3 extends over 13 amino acids. Trimming removed 2 bases from V and 5 bases from J, with 12 bases in between. Germline CDR1 and CDR2: GTSNPN and SVGIG (reference sequence). CDR3 region: CAWSFGGSTEAFF. The CDR3 bases are TGTGCCTGGAGTTTTGGAGGGAGTACTGAAGCTTTCTTT.

The table lists this clonotype with a few counts. The V and J genes are TRBV12-3 or TRBV12-4 and TRBJ1-4; D unclear. The V end lost 6 bases, the J end lost 5 bases, and 19 bases lay between the germline ends. The CDR3 extends over 16 amino acids. CDR3 in DNA: TGTGCCAGCAGCCCGGAGGCAGGTGCTACAAATGAAAAACTGTTTTTT. It yields the protein CASSPEAGATNEKLFF.

This clonotype was counted only a few times. The J gene is TRBJ1-1, the V gene TRBV19; 7 positions match TRBD1. Trimming at V came to 6 bases and at J to 4 bases, leaving 11 bases not matched to a gene. This CDR3 contains 15 residues. Germline values: CDR1 LNHDA, CDR2 SQIVND (reference sequence). DNA for the CDR3: TGTGCCAGTAGCCACGCGGGCAGGGGGAGCACTGAAGCTTTCTTT. This encodes CASSHAGRGSTEAFF.

This clonotype came up once. With a much larger clone just one base away, this may be a read error. This CDR3 is CASSSHRTERGTQYF. DNA for the CDR3: TGTGCCAGCAGCTCCCACAGGACAGAGCGGGGGACCCAGTACTTC. This chain joins TRBV11-2 and TRBJ2-5; tentatively, D is TRBD2 (7 bases). The germline V gene encodes CDR1 SGHAT and CDR2 FQNNGV. V was cut by 4 bases and J by 7 bases, with 19 bases left in between. This CDR3 has 15 amino acids. Variable domain in full (rest from reference TRBV11-2 and TRBJ2-5): EAGVAQSPRYKIIEKRQSVAFWCNPISGHATLYWYQQILGQGPKLLIQFQNNGVVDDSQLPKDRFSAERLKGVDSTLKIQPAKLEDSAVYLCASSSHRTERGTQYFGPGTRLLVL.